The text below deals with one T cell receptor (beta chain). Its antigen remains unidentified. This sample also contains other DNA sequences that code for the same CDR3. The data derive from a study of shared clonotypes between healthy human individuals. Findings and limits, study-wide: Naive CD4 clonotype sharing across several donors was about 5%.

Under the authors' procedure: ImmunoSEQ output lacked quality scores and full-length reads, limiting matched filtering. The assay was immunoSEQ multiplex PCR, and TCRdb's table has in-frame clones only and misses some. For V, J and clone size, that table is used; D and trimming come from the DNA. The sample yields 2 million to 3 million clones, around nine tenths seen once. This CDR3 contains 13 residues. Germline V gene data show CDR1 as SGHNT and CDR2 as YENEEA. V lost 4 bases and J 1 base, leaving 7 bases between the germline ends. The donor cohort consisted entirely of Caucasian adults residing in Nashville, Tennessee. Into CD45RA+ naive and CD45RA-negative memory subsets, the CD4+ cells were split.

V is TRBV11-3 and J is TRBJ1-1, with no clear D. The sequenced sample consisted of naive CD4+ T cells sorted from blood. The sample's subset: CD45RA+ positively selected. The clonotype originates from a man aged 18 to 29 in good health. CDR3 coding DNA: TGTGCCAGCAGCTCGGGTGGGAACACTGAAGCTTTCTTT. Protein sequence: CASSSGGNTEAFF.